At least ten counts were recorded for the clone carrying this T cell receptor beta chain. Its antigen is not known. From germline, CDR1 is SGHAT and CDR2 FQNNGV. CDR3 size: 16 residues. V dropped 0 bases and J dropped 5 bases, with 13 bases sitting between them. This sample was taken from a study of breast tumors, draining lymph nodes, adjacent tissues. Samples came from axillary lymph nodes draining the breast cancer. MiXCR was run by TCRdb on the multiplex PCR reads, yielding one entry per CDR3 protein. The sample consists of around 130,000 distinct CDR3 sequences, 21% of them appearing once. Study-wide points: Most tumor T cells seemingly derive from lymph node, then expand in tumor.

The sequence derives from a female donor with breast cancer. Some clones in this sample may be carry-over from other donors' samples. Material: axillary lymph node tissue. The chain is built from TRBV11-2 and TRBJ1-4; TRBD1 is a possible D gene (6 bases). This chain's CDR3 is CASSLDWGGSNEKLFF. As DNA, the CDR3 is TGTGCCAGCAGCTTAGATTGGGGGGGCTCGAATGAAAAACTGTTTTTT.